This TCR beta chain was captured in a study of blood T cell repertoires in COVID-19. At the level of the study: Donors in the United States, Italy and Spain gave samples during acute or convalescent COVID-19.

In its sample, this clone was seen once. While infection was still active, Seattle patients were enrolled and then followed longitudinally. Authors' analysis steps: For nucleated cells, counts were estimated from reference gene primer amplification. The assay was immunoSEQ multiplex PCR, and TCRdb's table has in-frame clones only and misses some. For V, J and clone size, that table is used; D and trimming come from the DNA. Counted here are over 200,000 clones, more than 80% occurring once; the ten biggest clones make up about 1.3%. The germline V gene encodes CDR1 MNHEY and CDR2 SMNVEV (reference sequence). This CDR3 region has 14 residues. The V end was cut by 6 bases, the J end by 0 bases, with 9 bases between.

The source is a young woman with COVID-19, enrolled during active disease. This rearrangement joins TRBV27 to TRBJ1-5; possibly TRBD1 for D (6 bases). The sample consisted of peripheral blood. CDR3 sequence reads: CASRGHSSNQPQHF. CDR3 nucleotides: TGTGCCAGCAGGGGACACTCTAGCAATCAGCCCCAGCATTTT.